The clone carrying this T cell receptor beta chain has a count of ten or more. This specimen belongs to a study of T cells in Graves' hyperthyroidism and ophthalmopathy. A NOSPECS grade of at least 4, a Clinical Activity Score of at least 3 and duration under 3 months were recorded in ophthalmopathy patients. Per the germline V gene, CDR1 is MNHEY and CDR2 is SMNVEV (reference sequence). CDR3 length: 11 residues. Trimming shortened V by 5 bases and J by 5 bases, and 6 bases separated the two germline ends. RNA transcripts gave rise to amplified TCR beta CDR3 regions. A first-round RT-PCR of the TCR CDR3 used the HTBI primer set. Each CDR3 protein is one row after TCRdb ran MiXCR on the multiplex PCR reads. The sample has some 500,000 distinct CDR3 sequences; roughly 24% are singletons.

V and J are TRBV27 and TRBJ1-1; D gene ambiguous. Input material: blood. The receptor's source is a woman in her 30s with Graves' ophthalmopathy. In DNA, the CDR3 is TGTGCCAGCAGTGTTAAGACTGAAGCTTTCTTT. Protein product: CASSVKTEAFF.